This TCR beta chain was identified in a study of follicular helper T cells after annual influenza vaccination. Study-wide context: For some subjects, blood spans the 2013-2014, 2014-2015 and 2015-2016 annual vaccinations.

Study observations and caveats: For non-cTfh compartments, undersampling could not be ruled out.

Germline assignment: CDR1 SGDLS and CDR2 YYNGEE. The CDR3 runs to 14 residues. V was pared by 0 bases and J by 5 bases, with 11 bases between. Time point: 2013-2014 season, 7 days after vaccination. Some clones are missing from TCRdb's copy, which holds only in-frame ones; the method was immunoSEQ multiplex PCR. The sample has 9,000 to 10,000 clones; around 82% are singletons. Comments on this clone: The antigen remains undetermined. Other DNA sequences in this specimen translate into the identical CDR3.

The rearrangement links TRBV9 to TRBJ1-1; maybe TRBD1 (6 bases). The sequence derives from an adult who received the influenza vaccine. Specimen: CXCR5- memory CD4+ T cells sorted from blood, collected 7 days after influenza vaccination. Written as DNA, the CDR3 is TGTGCCAGCAGCGTAGAACAGGGAGGAACTGAAGCTTTCTTT. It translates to CASSVEQGGTEAFF.